The source of this TCR beta chain is a study of shared clonotypes between healthy human individuals. TCRdb's table, derived via immunoSEQ multiplex PCR, lists solely in-frame clones and lacks some. The table includes 2 million to 3 million clones, approximately 93% detected once. This CDR3 contains 15 residues. The trim removed 4 bases at V and 5 bases at J, leaving 10 bases unmatched. The germline V gene has CDR1 SGHRS and CDR2 YFSETQ. The clonotype originates from a man between 18 and 35 years old in good health. Some clones in this sample may be carry-over from other donors' samples. This sequence joins TRBV5-1 and TRBJ2-5, with 8 positions matching TRBD2. The specimen was naive CD4+ T cells from PBMCs. Subset indicated: CD45RA+ positively selected. The CDR3 DNA reads TGCGCCAGCAGCCCGGGAGGGATTGGCGGCGAGACCCAGTACTTC. Its protein is CASSPGGIGGETQYF.